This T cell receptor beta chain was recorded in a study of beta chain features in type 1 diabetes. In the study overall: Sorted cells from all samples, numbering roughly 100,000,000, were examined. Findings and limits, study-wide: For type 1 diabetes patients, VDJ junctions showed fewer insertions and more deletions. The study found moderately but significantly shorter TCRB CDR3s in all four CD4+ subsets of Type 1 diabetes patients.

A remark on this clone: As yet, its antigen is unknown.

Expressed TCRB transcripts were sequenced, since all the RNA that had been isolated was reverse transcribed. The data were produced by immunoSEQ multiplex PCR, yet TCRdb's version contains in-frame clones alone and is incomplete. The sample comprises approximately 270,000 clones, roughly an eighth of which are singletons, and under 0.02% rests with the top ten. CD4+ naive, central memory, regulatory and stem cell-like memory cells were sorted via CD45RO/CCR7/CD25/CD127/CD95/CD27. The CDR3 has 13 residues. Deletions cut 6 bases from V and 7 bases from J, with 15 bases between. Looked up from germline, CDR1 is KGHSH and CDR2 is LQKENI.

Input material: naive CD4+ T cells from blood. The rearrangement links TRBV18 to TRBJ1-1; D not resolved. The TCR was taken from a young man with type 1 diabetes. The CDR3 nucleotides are TGTGCCAGCTCCCCCGGGATGGTAATTGAAGCTTTCTTT. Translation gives CASSPGMVIEAFF. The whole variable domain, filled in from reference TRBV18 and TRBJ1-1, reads NAGVMQNPRHLVRRRGQEARLRCSPMKGHSHVYWYRQLPEEGLKFMVYLQKENIIDESGMPKERFSAEFPKEGPSILRIQQVVRGDSAAYFCASSPGMVIEAFFGQGTRLTVV.